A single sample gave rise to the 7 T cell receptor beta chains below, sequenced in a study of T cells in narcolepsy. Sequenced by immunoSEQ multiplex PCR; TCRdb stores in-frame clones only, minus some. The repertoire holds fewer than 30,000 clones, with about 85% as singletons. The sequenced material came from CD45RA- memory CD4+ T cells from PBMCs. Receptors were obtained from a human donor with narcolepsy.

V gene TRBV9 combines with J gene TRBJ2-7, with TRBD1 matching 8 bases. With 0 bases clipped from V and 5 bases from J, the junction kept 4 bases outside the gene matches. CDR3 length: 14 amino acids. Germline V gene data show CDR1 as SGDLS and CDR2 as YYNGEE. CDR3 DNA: TGTGCCAGCAGCGTAGGAAAGACAGGGGACGAGCAGTACTTC. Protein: CASSVGKTGDEQYF.

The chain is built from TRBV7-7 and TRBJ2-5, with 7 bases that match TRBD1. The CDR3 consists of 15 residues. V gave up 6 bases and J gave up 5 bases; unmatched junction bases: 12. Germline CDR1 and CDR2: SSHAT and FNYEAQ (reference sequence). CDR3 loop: CASSATGVGLETQYF. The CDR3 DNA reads TGTGCCAGCAGTGCAACAGGGGTGGGTTTGGAGACCCAGTACTTC.

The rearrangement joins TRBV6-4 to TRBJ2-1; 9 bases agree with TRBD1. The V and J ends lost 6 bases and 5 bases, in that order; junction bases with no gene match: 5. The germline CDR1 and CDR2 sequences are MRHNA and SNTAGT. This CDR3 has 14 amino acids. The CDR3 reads CASSTDRGHNEQFF. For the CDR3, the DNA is TGTGCCAGCAGCACGGACAGGGGTCACAATGAGCAGTTCTTC.

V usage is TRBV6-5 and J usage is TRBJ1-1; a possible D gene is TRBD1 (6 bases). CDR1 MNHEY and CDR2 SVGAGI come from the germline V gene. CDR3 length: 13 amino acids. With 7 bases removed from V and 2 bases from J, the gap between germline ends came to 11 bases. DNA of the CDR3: TGTGCCAGCACCGGGGACACTAACACTGAAGCTTTCTTT. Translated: CASTGDTNTEAFF.

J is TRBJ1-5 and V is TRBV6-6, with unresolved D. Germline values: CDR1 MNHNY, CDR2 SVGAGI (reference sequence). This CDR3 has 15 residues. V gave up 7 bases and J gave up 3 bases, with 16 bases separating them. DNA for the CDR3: TGTGCCAGCACGAGTCGAAAGACTGACAATCAGCCCCAGCATTTT. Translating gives CASTSRKTDNQPQHF.

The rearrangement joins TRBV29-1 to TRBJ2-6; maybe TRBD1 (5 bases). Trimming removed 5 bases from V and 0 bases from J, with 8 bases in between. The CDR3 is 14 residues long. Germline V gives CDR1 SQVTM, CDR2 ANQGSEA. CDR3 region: CSVLQASGANVLTF. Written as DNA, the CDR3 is TGCAGCGTTTTACAGGCCTCTGGGGCCAACGTCCTGACTTTC. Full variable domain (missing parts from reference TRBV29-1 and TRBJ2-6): SAVISQKPSRDICQRGTSLTIQCQVDSQVTMMFWYRQQPGQSLTLIATANQGSEATYESGFVIDKFPISRPNLTFSTLTVSNMSPEDSSIYLCSVLQASGANVLTFGAGSRLTVL.

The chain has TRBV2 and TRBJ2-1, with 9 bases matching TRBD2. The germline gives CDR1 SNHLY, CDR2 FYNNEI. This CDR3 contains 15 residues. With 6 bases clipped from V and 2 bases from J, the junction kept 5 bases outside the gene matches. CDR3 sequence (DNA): TGTGCCAGCAGCGCGACTAGCGGAACCTACAATGAGCAGTTCTTC. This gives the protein CASSATSGTYNEQFF.